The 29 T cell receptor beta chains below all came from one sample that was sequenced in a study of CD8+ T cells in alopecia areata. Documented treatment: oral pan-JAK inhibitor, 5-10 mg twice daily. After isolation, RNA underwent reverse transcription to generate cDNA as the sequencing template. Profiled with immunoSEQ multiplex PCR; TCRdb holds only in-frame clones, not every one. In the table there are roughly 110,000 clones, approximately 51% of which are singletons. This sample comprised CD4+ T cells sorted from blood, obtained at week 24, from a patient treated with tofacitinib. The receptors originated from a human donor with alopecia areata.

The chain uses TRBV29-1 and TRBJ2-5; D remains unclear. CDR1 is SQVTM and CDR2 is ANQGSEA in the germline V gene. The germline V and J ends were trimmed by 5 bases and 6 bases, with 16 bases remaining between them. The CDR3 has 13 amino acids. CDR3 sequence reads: CSVPPVRGKTQYF. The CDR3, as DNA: TGCAGCGTTCCCCCGGTCCGTGGGAAGACCCAGTACTTC.

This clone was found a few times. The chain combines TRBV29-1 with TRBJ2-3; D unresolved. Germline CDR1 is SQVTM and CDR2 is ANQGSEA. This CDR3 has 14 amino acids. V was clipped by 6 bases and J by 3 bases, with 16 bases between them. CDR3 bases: TGCAGCGTCCGAAGTGGTTTTACTACAGATACGCAGTATTTT. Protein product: CSVRSGFTTDTQYF.

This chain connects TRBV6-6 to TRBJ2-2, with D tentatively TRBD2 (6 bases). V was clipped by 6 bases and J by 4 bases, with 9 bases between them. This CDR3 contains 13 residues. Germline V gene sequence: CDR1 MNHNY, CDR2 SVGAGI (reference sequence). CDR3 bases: TGTGCCAGCAGCCTTAGCGGCACCGGGGAGCTGTTTTTT. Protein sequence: CASSLSGTGELFF.

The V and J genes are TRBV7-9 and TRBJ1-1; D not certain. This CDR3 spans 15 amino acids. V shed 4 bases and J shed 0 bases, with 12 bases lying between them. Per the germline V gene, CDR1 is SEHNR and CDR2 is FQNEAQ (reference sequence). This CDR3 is CASSSRGSMNTEAFF. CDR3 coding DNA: TGTGCCAGCAGCTCTCGCGGCAGCATGAACACTGAAGCTTTCTTT.

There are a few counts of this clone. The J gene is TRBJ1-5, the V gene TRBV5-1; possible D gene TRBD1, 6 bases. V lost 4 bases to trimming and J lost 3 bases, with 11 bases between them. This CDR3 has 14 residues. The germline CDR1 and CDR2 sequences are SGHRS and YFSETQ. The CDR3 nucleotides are TGCGCCAGCAGCCCTGGGGACATCAATCAGCCCCAGCATTTT. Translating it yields CASSPGDINQPQHF.

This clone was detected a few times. The CDR3: CASSLSGKETQYF. For the CDR3, the DNA is TGTGCCAGCAGCTTGTCGGGGAAAGAGACCCAGTACTTC. This chain connects TRBV7-9 to TRBJ2-5; D is possibly TRBD2 (5 bases). The CDR3 loop spans 13 amino acids. Deletions cut 3 bases from V and 3 bases from J, with 8 bases between. In germline, CDR1 is SEHNR, CDR2 FQNEAQ (reference sequence).

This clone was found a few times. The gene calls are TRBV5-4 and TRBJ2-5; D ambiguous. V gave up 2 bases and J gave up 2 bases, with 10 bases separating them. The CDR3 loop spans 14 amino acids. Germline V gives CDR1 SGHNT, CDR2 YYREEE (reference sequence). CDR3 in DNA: TGTGCCAGCAGCTTCCCAGGCGGTCAAGAGACCCAGTACTTC. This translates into CASSFPGGQETQYF.

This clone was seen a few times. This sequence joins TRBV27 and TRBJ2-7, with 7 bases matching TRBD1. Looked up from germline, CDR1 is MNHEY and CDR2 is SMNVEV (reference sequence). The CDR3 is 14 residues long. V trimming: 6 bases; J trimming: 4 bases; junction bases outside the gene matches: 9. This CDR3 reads CASRRPGQLYEQYF. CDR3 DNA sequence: TGTGCCAGCAGGCGGCCGGGACAGCTATACGAGCAGTACTTC.

CDR3 region: CASTGGEGTEAFF. The CDR3 bases are TGTGCCAGCACCGGCGGGGAAGGCACTGAAGCTTTCTTT. The rearrangement joins TRBV2 to TRBJ1-1; D gene ambiguous. Germline assignment: CDR1 SNHLY and CDR2 FYNNEI. The CDR3 has 13 amino acids. V was clipped by 7 bases and J by 4 bases, with 13 bases between them.

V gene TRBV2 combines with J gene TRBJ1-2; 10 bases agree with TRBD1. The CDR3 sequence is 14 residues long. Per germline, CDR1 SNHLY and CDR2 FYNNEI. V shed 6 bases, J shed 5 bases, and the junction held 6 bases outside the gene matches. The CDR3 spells CASRAGTGDYGYTF. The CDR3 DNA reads TGTGCCAGCAGAGCCGGGACAGGGGATTATGGCTACACCTTC.

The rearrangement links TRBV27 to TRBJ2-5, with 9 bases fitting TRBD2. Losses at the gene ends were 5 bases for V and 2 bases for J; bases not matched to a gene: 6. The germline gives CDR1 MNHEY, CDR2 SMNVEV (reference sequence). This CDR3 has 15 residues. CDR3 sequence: CASSGLSGGQETQYF. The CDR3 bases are TGTGCCAGCAGTGGGCTTAGCGGGGGACAAGAGACCCAGTACTTC.

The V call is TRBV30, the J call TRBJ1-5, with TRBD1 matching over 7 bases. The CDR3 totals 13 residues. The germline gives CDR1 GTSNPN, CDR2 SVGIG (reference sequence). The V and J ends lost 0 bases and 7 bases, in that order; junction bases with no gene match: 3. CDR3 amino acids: CAWSVRGQQPQHF. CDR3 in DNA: TGTGCCTGGAGTGTTCGGGGACAGCAGCCCCAGCATTTT.

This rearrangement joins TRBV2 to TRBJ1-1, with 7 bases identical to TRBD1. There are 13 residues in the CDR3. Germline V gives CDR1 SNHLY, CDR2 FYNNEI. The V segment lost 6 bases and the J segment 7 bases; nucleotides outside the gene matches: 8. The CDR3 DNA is TGTGCCAGCAGGCCAACAGGGGTGGGTGAAGCTTTCTTT. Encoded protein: CASRPTGVGEAFF. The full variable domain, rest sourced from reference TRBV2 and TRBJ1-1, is EPEVTQTPSHQVTQMGQEVILRCVPISNHLYFYWYRQILGQKVEFLVSFYNNEISEKSEIFDDQFSVERPDGSNFTLKIRSTKLEDSAMYFCASRPTGVGEAFFGQGTRLTVV.

The CDR3 DNA follows: TGTGCCAGCAGCCAGACATTCCTGGGGCAGTATTTT. Translation gives CASSQTFLGQYF. The chain recombines TRBV2 with TRBJ2-3, with no clear D. V was cut by 6 bases and J by 11 bases, with 15 bases left in between. Germline V gene lookup returns CDR1 SNHLY and CDR2 FYNNEI. The CDR3 runs 12 residues.

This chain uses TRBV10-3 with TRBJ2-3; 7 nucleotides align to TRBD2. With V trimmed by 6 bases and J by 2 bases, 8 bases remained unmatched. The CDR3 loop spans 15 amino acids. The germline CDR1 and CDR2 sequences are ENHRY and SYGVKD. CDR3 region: CAISAGGGFTDTQYF. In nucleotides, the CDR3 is TGTGCCATCAGCGCAGGCGGGGGATTCACAGATACGCAGTATTTT.

Written as DNA, the CDR3 is TGTGCCAGCTCCCGCACAGGGACAGGGTTCGAGCAGTACTTC. Translated: CASSRTGTGFEQYF. The chain links TRBV18 to TRBJ2-7, with 9 bases fitting TRBD1. Germline CDR1 is KGHSH and CDR2 is LQKENI. The length of the CDR3 is 14 residues. Trimming removed 6 bases from V and 6 bases from J; junction bases left unmatched: 9. Complete variable domain (other parts from reference TRBV18 and TRBJ2-7): NAGVMQNPRHLVRRRGQEARLRCSPMKGHSHVYWYRQLPEEGLKFMVYLQKENIIDESGMPKERFSAEFPKEGPSILRIQQVVRGDSAAYFCASSRTGTGFEQYFGPGTRLTVT.

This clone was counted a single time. The CDR3 bases are TGTGCCAGCAGTAGTGGGACCGACTTAAACTATGGCTACACCTTC. Encoded protein: CASSSGTDLNYGYTF. The J gene is TRBJ1-2, the V gene TRBV6-1, with D perhaps TRBD1 (5 bases). V lost 5 bases and J lost 2, with 15 bases in between. The CDR3 length is 15 residues. Germline values: CDR1 MNHNS, CDR2 SASEGT.

In nucleotides, the CDR3 is TGTGCCAGCAGCCCCCTGGACCAGAACCCCTACAATGAGCAGTTCTTC. Its protein is CASSPLDQNPYNEQFF. V is TRBV9 and J is TRBJ2-1; D not resolved. Germline V CDR1 and CDR2: SGDLS, YYNGEE. Trimming pared 4 bases from V and 2 bases from J, leaving 16 bases between. The CDR3 runs to 16 residues.

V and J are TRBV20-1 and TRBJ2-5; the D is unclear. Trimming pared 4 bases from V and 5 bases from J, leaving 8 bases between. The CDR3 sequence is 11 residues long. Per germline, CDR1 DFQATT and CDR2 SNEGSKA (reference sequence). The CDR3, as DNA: TGCAGTGCTAACTTGTGGGAGACCCAGTACTTC. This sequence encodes CSANLWETQYF.

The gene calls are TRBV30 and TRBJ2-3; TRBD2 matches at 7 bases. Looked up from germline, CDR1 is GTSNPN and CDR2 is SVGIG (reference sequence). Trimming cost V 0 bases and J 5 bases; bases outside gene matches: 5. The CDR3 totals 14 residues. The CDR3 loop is CAWSVKGGGDTQYF. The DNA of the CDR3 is TGTGCCTGGAGTGTAAAGGGCGGGGGAGATACGCAGTATTTT.

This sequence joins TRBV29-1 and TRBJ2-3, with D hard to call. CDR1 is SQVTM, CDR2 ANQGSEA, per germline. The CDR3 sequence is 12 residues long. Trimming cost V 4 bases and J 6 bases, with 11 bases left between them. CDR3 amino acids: CSVVPGMDTQYF. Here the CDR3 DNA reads TGCAGCGTTGTACCCGGTATGGATACGCAGTATTTT.

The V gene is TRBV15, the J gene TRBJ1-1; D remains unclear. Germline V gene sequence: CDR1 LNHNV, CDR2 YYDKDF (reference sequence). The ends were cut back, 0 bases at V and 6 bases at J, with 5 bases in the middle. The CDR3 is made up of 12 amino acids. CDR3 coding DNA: TGTGCCACCAGCAGAGATTTTGCTGAAGCTTTCTTT. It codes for CATSRDFAEAFF.

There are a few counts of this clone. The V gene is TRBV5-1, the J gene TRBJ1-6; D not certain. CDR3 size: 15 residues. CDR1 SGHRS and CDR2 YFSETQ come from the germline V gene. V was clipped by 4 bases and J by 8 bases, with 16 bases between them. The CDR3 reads CASSPLGGFDSPLHF. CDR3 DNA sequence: TGCGCCAGCAGCCCCCTTGGAGGGTTTGATTCACCCCTCCACTTT. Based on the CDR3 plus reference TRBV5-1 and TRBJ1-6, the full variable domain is KAGVTQTPRYLIKTRGQQVTLSCSPISGHRSVSWYQQTPGQGLQFLFEYFSETQRNKGNFPGRFSGRQFSNSRSEMNVSTLELGDSALYLCASSPLGGFDSPLHFGNGTRLTVT.

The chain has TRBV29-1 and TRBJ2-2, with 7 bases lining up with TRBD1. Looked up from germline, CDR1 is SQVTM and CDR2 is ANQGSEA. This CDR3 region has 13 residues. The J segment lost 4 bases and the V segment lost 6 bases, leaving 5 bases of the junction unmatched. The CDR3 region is CSVVGQPTGELFF. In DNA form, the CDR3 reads TGCAGCGTGGTGGGACAGCCCACCGGGGAGCTGTTTTTT.

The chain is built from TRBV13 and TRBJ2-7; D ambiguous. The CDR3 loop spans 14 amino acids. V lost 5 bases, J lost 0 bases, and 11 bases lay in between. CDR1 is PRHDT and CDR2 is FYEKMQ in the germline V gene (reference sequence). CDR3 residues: CASSGAGISYEQYF. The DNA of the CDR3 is TGTGCCAGCAGCGGTGCAGGTATCTCCTACGAGCAGTACTTC. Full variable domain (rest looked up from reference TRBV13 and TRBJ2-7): AAGVIQSPRHLIKEKRETATLKCYPIPRHDTVYWYQQGPGQDPQFLISFYEKMQSDKGSIPDRFSAQQFSDYHSELNMSSLELGDSALYFCASSGAGISYEQYFGPGTRLTVT.

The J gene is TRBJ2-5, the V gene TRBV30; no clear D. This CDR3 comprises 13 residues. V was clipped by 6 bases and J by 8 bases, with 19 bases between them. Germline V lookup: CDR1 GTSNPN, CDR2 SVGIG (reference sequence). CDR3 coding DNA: TGTGCCTGTCGCGGTTGGGGTCCGGGCACCCAGTACTTC. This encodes CACRGWGPGTQYF.

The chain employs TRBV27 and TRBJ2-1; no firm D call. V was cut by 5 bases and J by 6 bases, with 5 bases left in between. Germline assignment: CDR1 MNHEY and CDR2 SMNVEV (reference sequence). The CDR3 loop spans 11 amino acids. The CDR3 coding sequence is TGTGCCAGCAGTCACATCAATGAGCAGTTCTTC. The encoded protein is CASSHINEQFF.

CDR3 DNA sequence: TGTGCCAGCAGCCAAGATTTTCGGGAACACTATGGCTACACCTTC. This encodes CASSQDFREHYGYTF. The chain employs TRBV4-2 and TRBJ1-2; no clear D. The V and J ends lost 0 bases and 3 bases respectively, with 11 bases between them. The CDR3 contains 15 residues. CDR1 is LGHNA, CDR2 YNFKEQ, per germline.

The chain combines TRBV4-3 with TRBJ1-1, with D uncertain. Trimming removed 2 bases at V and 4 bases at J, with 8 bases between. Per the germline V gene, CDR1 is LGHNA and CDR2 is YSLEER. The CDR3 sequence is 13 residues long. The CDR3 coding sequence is TGCGCCAGCAGCCAACAGGTCAGCACTGAAGCTTTCTTT. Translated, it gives CASSQQVSTEAFF.